Below, 11 T cell receptor beta chains from the same sample are listed, as sequenced in a study of blood T cell repertoires in COVID-19. Sequencing used immunoSEQ multiplex PCR; TCRdb keeps in-frame clones, though not all of them. This sample yields about 100,000 clones, of which just under 95% are seen a single time; around 6% belongs to the top ten. Sample: peripheral blood. These receptor sequences come from a man aged 65 to 85 with acute or convalescent COVID-19.

The V gene is TRBV18, the J gene TRBJ2-5; no firm D call. Trimming cost V 1 base and J 4 bases, with 7 bases left between them. CDR1 KGHSH and CDR2 LQKENI come from the germline V gene. The CDR3 length is 13 residues. The CDR3 is CASSPRPGETQYF. The CDR3 nucleotides are TGTGCCAGCTCACCACGACCGGGAGAGACCCAGTACTTC.

The chain uses TRBV12-3 or TRBV12-4 and TRBJ2-5, with D perhaps TRBD2 (7 bases). The CDR3 runs to 13 residues. V lost 4 bases to trimming and J lost 4 bases, with 10 bases between them. The DNA for the CDR3 is TGTGCCAGCAGTTCCGGGGGGCGAGAGACCCAGTACTTC. This translates into CASSSGGRETQYF.

The chain has TRBV28 and TRBJ2-3; D is perhaps TRBD1 (6 bases). Trimming cost V 6 bases and J 1 base, with 23 bases left between them. Germline-derived CDR1 and CDR2 are MDHEN and SYDVKM. The length of the CDR3 is 18 residues. CDR3 loop: CASSVDLTGVSRTDTQYF. The CDR3 DNA sequence: TGTGCCAGCAGCGTGGACCTGACAGGAGTTTCCCGCACAGATACGCAGTATTTT.

The chain uses TRBV19 and TRBJ2-1; 13 bases agree with TRBD2. The CDR3 contains 15 residues. Germline CDR1 and CDR2: LNHDA and SQIVND (reference sequence). J was trimmed by 10 bases and V by 6 bases; bases with no gene match: 9. CDR3 sequence reads: CASRLTSGRAKEQFF. DNA for the CDR3: TGTGCCAGTAGGTTAACTAGCGGGAGGGCCAAGGAGCAGTTCTTC.

The chain recombines TRBV11-3 with TRBJ2-7; 7 bases map to TRBD1. After removal of 3 bases from V and 2 bases from J, the junction contained 4 bases not matched to a gene. Germline V lookup: CDR1 SGHNT, CDR2 YENEEA. CDR3 length: 14 residues. CDR3 sequence (DNA): TGTGCCAGCAGCTTCACAGGGGCGGCCTACGAGCAGTACTTC. Protein product: CASSFTGAAYEQYF.

The chain combines TRBV6-5 with TRBJ1-2; 11 bases align to TRBD1. J was trimmed by 5 bases and V by 6 bases; bases with no gene match: 8. The CDR3 runs to 15 residues. Germline V gives CDR1 MNHEY, CDR2 SVGAGI. The CDR3 coding sequence is TGTGCCAGCAGCCGCATCGGGACAGGGGGATATGGCTACACCTTC. Translation gives CASSRIGTGGYGYTF.

The V gene is TRBV18, the J gene TRBJ1-5; D is undetermined. The germline CDR1 and CDR2 sequences are KGHSH and LQKENI. CDR3 length: 13 residues. Trimming removed 6 bases at V and 4 bases at J, with 10 bases between. The CDR3 DNA sequence: TGTGCCAGCTCCCTCACCGGGAATCAGCCCCAGCATTTT. Translated: CASSLTGNQPQHF. Combining the CDR3 with reference TRBV18 and TRBJ1-5 gives the whole variable domain NAGVMQNPRHLVRRRGQEARLRCSPMKGHSHVYWYRQLPEEGLKFMVYLQKENIIDESGMPKERFSAEFPKEGPSILRIQQVVRGDSAAYFCASSLTGNQPQHFGDGTRLSIL.

The chain joins TRBV27 to TRBJ1-5; D is uncertain. Per germline, CDR1 MNHEY and CDR2 SMNVEV (reference sequence). V dropped 6 bases and J dropped 4 bases, with 16 bases sitting between them. The CDR3 length is 15 residues. CDR3 coding DNA: TGTGCCAGCAGGCCAATTGATGGAGTTAATCAGCCCCAGCATTTT. Translating it yields CASRPIDGVNQPQHF.

In its sample, this clone was seen a few times. The chain links TRBV12-3 or TRBV12-4 to TRBJ1-4, with D tentatively TRBD1 (5 bases). V was trimmed by 6 bases and J by 5 bases, leaving 10 bases between them. The CDR3 sequence is 13 residues long. The chain's CDR3 is CASSRALNEKLFF. CDR3 DNA: TGTGCCAGCAGCAGGGCCTTGAATGAAAAACTGTTTTTT.

This rearrangement joins TRBV19 to TRBJ1-5; no clear D. With 3 bases removed from V and 4 bases from J, the gap between germline ends came to 7 bases. The germline V gene has CDR1 LNHDA and CDR2 SQIVND (reference sequence). This CDR3 comprises 13 residues. In DNA form, the CDR3 reads TGTGCCAGTAGTATCACAGCAAATCAGCCCCAGCATTTT. This translates into CASSITANQPQHF.

The chain carries TRBV28 and TRBJ1-2; D is perhaps TRBD1 (5 bases). Germline-derived CDR1 and CDR2 are MDHEN and SYDVKM. This CDR3 is built from 11 residues. V was pared by 4 bases and J by 7 bases, with 7 bases between. The CDR3 DNA reads as TGTGCCAGCAGTTCAGGGTCTGGCTACACCTTC. Protein sequence: CASSSGSGYTF.